The sequence of this TCR beta chain was determined in a study of blood T cell repertoires in COVID-19. Turning to the study itself: The origin of the acute and convalescent COVID-19 samples was the United States, Italy and Spain.

In the original processing: From reference gene primer amplification, estimates of nucleated cell counts were derived. Sequencing used immunoSEQ multiplex PCR; TCRdb keeps in-frame clones, though not all of them. That table is the source of V, J and clone size, and D and trimming were worked out from the DNA. The repertoire has 300,000 to 400,000 clones, about nine tenths of them found once; the top ten carry 5.2%. This study enrolled people aged 18 to 89 from approximately 24 US geographic areas. Donors in Cohort 3 who had recovered were those with two negative PCRs, healthcare professional clearance, or resolution of their symptoms. The clonotype was recovered from a man aged 55 to 70 who had recovered from COVID-19. Material for sequencing was PBMCs or T cells enriched from blood (not recorded which).

The CDR3 sequence: CASSPTLDRGRGETQYF. CDR3 nucleotide sequence: TGTGCCAGCTCACCAACGTTGGACAGGGGGCGTGGAGAGACCCAGTACTTC. This sequence joins TRBV18 and TRBJ2-5; 11 bases line up with TRBD1. Germline assignment: CDR1 KGHSH and CDR2 LQKENI. The CDR3 covers 17 residues. V shed 2 bases, J shed 4 bases, and the junction held 9 bases outside the gene matches.